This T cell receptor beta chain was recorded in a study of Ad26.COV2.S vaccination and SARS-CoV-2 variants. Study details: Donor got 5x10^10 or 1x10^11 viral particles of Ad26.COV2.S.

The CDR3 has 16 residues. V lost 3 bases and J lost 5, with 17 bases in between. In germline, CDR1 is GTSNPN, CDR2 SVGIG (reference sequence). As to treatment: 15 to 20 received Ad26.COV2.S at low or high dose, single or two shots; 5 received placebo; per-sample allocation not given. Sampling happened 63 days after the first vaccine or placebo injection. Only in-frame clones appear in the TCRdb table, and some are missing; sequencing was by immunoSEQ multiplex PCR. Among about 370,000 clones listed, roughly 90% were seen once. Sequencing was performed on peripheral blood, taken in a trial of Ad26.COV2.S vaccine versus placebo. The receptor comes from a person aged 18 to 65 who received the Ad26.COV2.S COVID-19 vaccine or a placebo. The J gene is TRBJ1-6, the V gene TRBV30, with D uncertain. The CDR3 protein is CAWSGDRTPDNSPLHF. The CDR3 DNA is TGTGCCTGGAGCGGGGATCGGACTCCCGATAATTCACCCCTCCACTTT.